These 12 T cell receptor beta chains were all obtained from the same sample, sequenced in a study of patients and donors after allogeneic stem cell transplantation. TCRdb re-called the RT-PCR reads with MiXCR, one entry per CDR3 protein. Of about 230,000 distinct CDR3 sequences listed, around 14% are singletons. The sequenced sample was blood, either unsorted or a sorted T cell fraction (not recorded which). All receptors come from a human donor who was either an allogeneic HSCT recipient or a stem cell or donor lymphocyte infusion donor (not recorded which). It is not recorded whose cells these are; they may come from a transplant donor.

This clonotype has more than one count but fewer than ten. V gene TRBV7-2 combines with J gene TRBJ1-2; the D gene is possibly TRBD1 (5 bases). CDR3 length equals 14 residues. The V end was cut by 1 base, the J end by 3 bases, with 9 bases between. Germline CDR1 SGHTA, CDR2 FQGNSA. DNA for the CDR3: TGTGCCAGCAGCTTAGGGGGCGTGGACTATGGCTACACCTTC. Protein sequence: CASSLGGVDYGYTF.

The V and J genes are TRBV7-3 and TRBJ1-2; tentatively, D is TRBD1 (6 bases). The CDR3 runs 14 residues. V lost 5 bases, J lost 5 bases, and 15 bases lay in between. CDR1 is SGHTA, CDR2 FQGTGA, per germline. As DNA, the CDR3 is TGTGCCAGCAGCCCGATGGGGGCCGGATATGGCTACACCTTC. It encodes CASSPMGAGYGYTF.

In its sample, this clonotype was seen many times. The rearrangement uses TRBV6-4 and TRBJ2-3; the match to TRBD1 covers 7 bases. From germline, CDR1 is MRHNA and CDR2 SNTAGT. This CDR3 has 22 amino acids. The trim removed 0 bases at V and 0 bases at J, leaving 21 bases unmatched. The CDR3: CASSDSGPPKKWDRCSTDTQYF. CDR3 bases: TGTGCCAGCAGTGACTCGGGCCCCCCCAAAAAATGGGACAGATGTAGCACAGATACGCAGTATTTT.

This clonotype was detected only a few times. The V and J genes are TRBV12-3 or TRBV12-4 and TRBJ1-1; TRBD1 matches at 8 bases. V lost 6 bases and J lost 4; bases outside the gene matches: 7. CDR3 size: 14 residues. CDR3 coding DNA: TGTGCCAGCAGATCAGGGGGCTTGGGCACTGAAGCTTTCTTT. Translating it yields CASRSGGLGTEAFF.

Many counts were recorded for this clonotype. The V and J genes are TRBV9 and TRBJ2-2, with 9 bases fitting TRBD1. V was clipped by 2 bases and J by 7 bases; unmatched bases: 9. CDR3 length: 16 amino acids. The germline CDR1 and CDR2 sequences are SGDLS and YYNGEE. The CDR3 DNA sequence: TGTGCCAGCAGCGTCTCCGGGACAGGGAGTGGCGGGGAGCTGTTTTTT. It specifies CASSVSGTGSGGELFF.

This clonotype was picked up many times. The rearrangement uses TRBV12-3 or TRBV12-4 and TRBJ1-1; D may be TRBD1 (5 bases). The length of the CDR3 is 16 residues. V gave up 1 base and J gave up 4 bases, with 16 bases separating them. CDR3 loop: CASSLGKTALATEAFF. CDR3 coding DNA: TGTGCCAGCAGTTTAGGGAAGACAGCTTTGGCCACTGAAGCTTTCTTT.

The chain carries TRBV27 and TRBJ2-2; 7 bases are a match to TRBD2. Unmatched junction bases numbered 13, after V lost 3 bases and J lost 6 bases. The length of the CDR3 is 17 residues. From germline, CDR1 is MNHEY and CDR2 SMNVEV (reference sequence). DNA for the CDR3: TGTGCCAGCAGTTTTTTTGGGGCTAGCGGTATTTCCGGGGAGCTGTTTTTT. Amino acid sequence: CASSFFGASGISGELFF.

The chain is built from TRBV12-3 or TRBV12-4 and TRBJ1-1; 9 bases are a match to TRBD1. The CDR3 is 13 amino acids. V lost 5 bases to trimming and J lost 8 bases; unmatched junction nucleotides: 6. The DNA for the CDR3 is TGTGCCAGCAGTGACAGGGGGGCCTCCGAAGCTTTCTTT. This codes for CASSDRGASEAFF.

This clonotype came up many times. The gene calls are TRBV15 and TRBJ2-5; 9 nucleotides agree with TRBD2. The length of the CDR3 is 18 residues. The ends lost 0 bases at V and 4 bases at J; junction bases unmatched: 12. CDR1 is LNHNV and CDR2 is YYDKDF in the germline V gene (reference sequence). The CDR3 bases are TGTGCCACCAGCAGAGATTGGATCCGTAGCGGGAGTGGAGAGACCCAGTACTTC. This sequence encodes CATSRDWIRSGSGETQYF.

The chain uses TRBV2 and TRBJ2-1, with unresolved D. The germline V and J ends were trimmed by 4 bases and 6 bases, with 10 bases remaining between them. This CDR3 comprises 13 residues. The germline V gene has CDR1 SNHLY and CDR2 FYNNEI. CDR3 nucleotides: TGTGCCAGCAGTGCTCTAGTAGTCAATGAGCAGTTCTTC. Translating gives CASSALVVNEQFF.

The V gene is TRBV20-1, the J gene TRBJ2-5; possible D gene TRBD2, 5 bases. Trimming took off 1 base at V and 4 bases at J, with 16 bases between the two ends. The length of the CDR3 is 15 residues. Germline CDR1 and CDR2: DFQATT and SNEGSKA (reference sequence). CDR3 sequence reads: CSARGWEKRGETQYF. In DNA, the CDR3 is TGCAGTGCTAGAGGTTGGGAGAAAAGAGGAGAGACCCAGTACTTC.

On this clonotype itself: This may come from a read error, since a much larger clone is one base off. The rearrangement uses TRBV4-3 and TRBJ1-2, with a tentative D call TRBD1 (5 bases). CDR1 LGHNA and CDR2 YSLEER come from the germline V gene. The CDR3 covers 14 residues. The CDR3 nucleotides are TGCGCCAGCAGCCAAGATTTGGAGGGCTGGGGCTCCACCTTC. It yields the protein CASSQDLEGWGSTF.